The T cell receptor beta chain described here comes from a study of T cells in Graves' hyperthyroidism and ophthalmopathy. This clonotype was found many times. The source material, RNA transcripts, was used to amplify TCR beta CDR3 regions. With the HTBI primer set, the TCR CDR3 went through a first round of RT-PCR. MiXCR was run by TCRdb on the multiplex PCR reads, yielding one entry per CDR3 protein. This repertoire shows about 360,000 distinct CDR3 sequences, 13% found once; its top ten account for over 8.5%. V was pared by 1 base and J by 6 bases, with 10 bases between. The length of the CDR3 is 13 residues.

This chain uses TRBV12-3 or TRBV12-4 with TRBJ2-7; no clear D gene. Sequencing input: blood. This receptor was obtained from a woman aged 18-29 years with Graves' hyperthyroidism. The CDR3 region has the DNA TGTGCCAGCAGTTTAGAACACTCGAGCGAGCAGTACTTC. Translated, it gives CASSLEHSSEQYF.